This paragraph covers one TCR beta chain sequence. Its antigen remains unidentified. The ends were cut back, 3 bases at V and 2 bases at J, with 7 bases in the middle. CDR3 length equals 12 residues. Germline CDR1 DFQATT, CDR2 SNEGSKA (reference sequence). Uncontrolled infection, other autoimmune disease, pregnancy or lactation excluded patients. This blood was taken when hyperthyroidism was first diagnosed, before any ophthalmopathy symptoms existed. RNA transcripts served as the template for amplifying TCR beta CDR3 regions. HTBI primers were employed in a first-round RT-PCR of the TCR CDR3. TCRdb re-called the multiplex PCR reads with MiXCR, one entry per CDR3 protein. The sample holds roughly 360,000 distinct CDR3 sequences, approximately 13% seen once. This sample was included in a study of T cells in Graves' hyperthyroidism and ophthalmopathy. Background on the study: Upon initial diagnosis and before any treatment, peripheral blood was collected. Overall study findings and caveats: Before onset, ophthalmopathy was predicted by the model a median around 6 months earlier.

The chain recombines TRBV20-1 with TRBJ1-2, with D tentatively TRBD1 (5 bases). This receptor was identified in a man aged 30 to 45 with Graves' hyperthyroidism that later progressed to Graves' ophthalmopathy. The sequenced sample was blood. DNA of the CDR3: TGCAGTGCTAGCGGGGGGAACTATGGCTACACCTTC. As protein: CSASGGNYGYTF.